This TCR beta chain appears in the sequencing data of a study of T cells expressing NK-cell markers. Turning to the study itself: Repertoires of TCR beta were obtained from T cells sorted as CD3+CD56+NKG2C+, CD3+CD56+NKG2C- and CD3+CD56-NKG2C+.

Notes on the study in general: For six donors, the dominant NKG2C+ clonotypes made up about 1.0-8% of their CD8+ T cells. The HCMV specificity of the expanded NKG2C+ T cell clones stayed unresolved.

Worth noting for this clonotype: Its antigen is undetermined.

Libraries used 5'RACE template switching adding universal primer site and UMIs. Reanalyzing the 5' RACE reads, TCRdb keeps one entry per CDR3 protein, without DNA. This table holds 350,000 to 400,000 distinct CDR3 sequences. This CDR3 spans 15 amino acids. The germline V gene has CDR1 MGHRA and CDR2 YSYEKL. The source of this sequence is a woman aged 50 to 60 in good health. Sequences were obtained from blood T cells: a sorted CD56 or NKG2C T cell subset, CD4+ or CD8+ T cells, or bulk PBMC T cells (not recorded which). The chain employs TRBV4-1 and TRBJ2-1; TCRdb outputs TRBD1, but without DNA this stays unchecked. CDR3 in amino acids: CASSKAGQGNNEQFF.